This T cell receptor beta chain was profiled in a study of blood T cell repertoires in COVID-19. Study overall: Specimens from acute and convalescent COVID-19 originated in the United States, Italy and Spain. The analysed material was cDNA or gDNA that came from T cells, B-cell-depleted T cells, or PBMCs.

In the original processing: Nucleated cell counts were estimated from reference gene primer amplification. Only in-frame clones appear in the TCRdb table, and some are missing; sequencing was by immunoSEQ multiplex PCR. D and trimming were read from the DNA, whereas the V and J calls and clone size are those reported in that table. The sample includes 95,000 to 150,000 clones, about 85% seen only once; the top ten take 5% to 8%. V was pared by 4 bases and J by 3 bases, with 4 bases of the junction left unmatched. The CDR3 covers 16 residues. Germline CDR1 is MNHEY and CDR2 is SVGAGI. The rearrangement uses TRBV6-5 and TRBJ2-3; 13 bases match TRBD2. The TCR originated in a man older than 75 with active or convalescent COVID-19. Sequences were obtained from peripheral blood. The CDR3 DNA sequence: TGTGCCAGCAGTTCTGGACTAGCGGGGGCGACAGATACGCAGTATTTT. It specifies CASSSGLAGATDTQYF.